The clone carrying this T cell receptor (beta chain) occurred once. Method: immunoSEQ multiplex PCR; TCRdb's copy keeps in-frame clones and lacks some. The sample consists of about 2.5 million clones, roughly 90% of them appearing once. Trimming stripped 8 bases from V and 4 bases from J, with 9 bases between. The CDR3 spans 13 residues. Germline CDR1 SNHLY, CDR2 FYNNEI. The data originate from a study of shared clonotypes between healthy human individuals. V and J are TRBV2 and TRBJ2-6; D is unresolved. The sequence came from a man aged 18 to 29 in good health. Some clones in this sample may be carry-over from other donors' samples. Input material: naive CD4+ T cells from PBMCs. Documented subset: CD45RA+ positively selected. Here the CDR3 reads CASLRTGANVLTF. CDR3 DNA sequence: TGTGCCAGCCTGCGCACCGGGGCCAACGTCCTGACTTTC.